This section outlines one TCR beta chain sequence together with its context. Study processing details: It was from reference gene primer amplification that nucleated cell counts were estimated. Sequencing used immunoSEQ multiplex PCR; TCRdb keeps in-frame clones, though not all of them. From that table come the V and J calls and clone size; the DNA was used to work out D and trimming. Counted here are approximately 280,000 clones, 75% to 90% occurring once; the ten biggest clones make up roughly 4.8%. This entry is derived from a study of blood T cell repertoires in COVID-19. In the study overall: PBMCs, B-cell-depleted T cells, or T cells provided the cDNA or gDNA that made up the material.

Trimming pared 0 bases from V and 1 base from J, leaving 9 bases between. Germline values: CDR1 MGHRA, CDR2 YSYEKL. The length of the CDR3 is 15 residues. The V gene is TRBV4-1, the J gene TRBJ1-1; D may be TRBD1 (5 bases). What was sequenced was peripheral blood. The receptor's source is a man in his forties with acute or convalescent COVID-19. In nucleotides, the CDR3 is TGCGCCAGCAGCCAAGATTGGGGGGGGAACACTGAAGCTTTCTTT. This sequence encodes CASSQDWGGNTEAFF.